This T cell receptor (beta chain) was captured in a study of regulatory T cells in long-lasting Graves disease. Arm-PCR of CDR3 regions with iRepertoire HTBI primers generated TCR beta libraries. TCRdb re-called the multiplex PCR reads through MiXCR, storing one row per CDR3 protein. The table lists more than 300,000 distinct CDR3 sequences, roughly 15% of them singletons. Study results and limitations: Preferential use of TRBV28, TRBJ1-2 and TRBJ2-5 was seen in persistent disease.

Time point in this sample: newly diagnosed GD, antithyroid drugs for less than 3 months. There was RNA extracted from PBMCs, and the TCR library was made from it. This CDR3 spans 15 amino acids. Trimming removed 0 bases from V and 2 bases from J, with 13 bases in between. Per germline, CDR1 DFQATT and CDR2 SNEGSKA (reference sequence). A few counts support this clonotype. Antigen unknown. These data were also reused for a study on T cells in Graves' hyperthyroidism and ophthalmopathy. That publication notes: Those patients with uncontrolled infection, other autoimmune disease, pregnancy or lactation were excluded. Most expanded thyroid clonotypes above 0.001 also appeared in blood.

The chain uses TRBV20-1 and TRBJ1-2; maybe TRBD1 (5 bases). Material: peripheral blood mononuclear cells (PBMCs), obtained at new diagnosis, from a patient treated with antithyroid drugs. The clonotype was recovered from a woman between 18 and 29 years old with Graves disease. This chain's CDR3 is CSARDRVRVNYGYTF. CDR3 bases: TGCAGTGCTAGAGATCGTGTCAGGGTAAACTATGGCTACACCTTC.